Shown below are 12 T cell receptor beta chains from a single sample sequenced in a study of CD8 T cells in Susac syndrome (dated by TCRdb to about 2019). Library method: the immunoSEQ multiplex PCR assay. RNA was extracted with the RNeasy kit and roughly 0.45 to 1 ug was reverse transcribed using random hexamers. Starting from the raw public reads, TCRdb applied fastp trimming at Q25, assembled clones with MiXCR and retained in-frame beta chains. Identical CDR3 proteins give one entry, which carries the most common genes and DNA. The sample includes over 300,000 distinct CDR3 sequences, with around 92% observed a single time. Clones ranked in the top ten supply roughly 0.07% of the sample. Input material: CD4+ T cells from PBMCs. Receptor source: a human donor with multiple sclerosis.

CDR3 nucleotide sequence: TGTGCCAGCAGTTTCGCGGAGCCCAATGAAGCTTTCTTT. Residues: CASSFAEPNEAFF. The chain links TRBV12-3 or TRBV12-4 to TRBJ1-1; no clear D. The CDR3 spans 13 residues. Deletions cut 3 bases from V and 7 bases from J, with 12 bases between.

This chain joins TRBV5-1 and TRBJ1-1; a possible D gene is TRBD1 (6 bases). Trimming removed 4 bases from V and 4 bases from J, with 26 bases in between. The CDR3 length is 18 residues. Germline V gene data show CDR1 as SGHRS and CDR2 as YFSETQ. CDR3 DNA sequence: TGCGCCAGCAGCGGACGGCAGACCAGGGGCGCGTTGAGCACTGAAGCTTTCTTT. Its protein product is CASSGRQTRGALSTEAFF.

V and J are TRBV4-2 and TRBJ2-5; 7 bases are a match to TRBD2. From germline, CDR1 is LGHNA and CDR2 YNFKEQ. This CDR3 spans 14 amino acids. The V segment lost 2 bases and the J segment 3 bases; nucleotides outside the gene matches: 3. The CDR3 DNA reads TGTGCCAGCAGCCAATCGCGGGGGAAAGAGACCCAGTACTTC. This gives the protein CASSQSRGKETQYF.

CDR3 sequence (DNA): TGCAGTGCTGCGGACAGGGGAAACTACAATGAGCAGTTCTTC. This translates into CSAADRGNYNEQFF. The V gene is TRBV20-1, the J gene TRBJ2-1, with 9 positions matching TRBD1. With 5 bases clipped from V and 3 bases from J, the junction kept 5 bases outside the gene matches. This CDR3 comprises 14 residues. Germline V lookup: CDR1 DFQATT, CDR2 SNEGSKA (reference sequence).

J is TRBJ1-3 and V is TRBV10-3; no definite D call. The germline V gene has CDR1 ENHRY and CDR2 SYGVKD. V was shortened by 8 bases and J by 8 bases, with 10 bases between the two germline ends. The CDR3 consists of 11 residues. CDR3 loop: CAIRASDTIYF. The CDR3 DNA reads TGTGCCATCCGAGCGTCGGACACCATATATTTT.

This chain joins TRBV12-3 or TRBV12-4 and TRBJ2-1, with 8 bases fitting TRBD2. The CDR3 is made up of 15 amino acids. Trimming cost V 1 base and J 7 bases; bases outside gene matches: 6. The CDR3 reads CASSLGLARGNEQFF. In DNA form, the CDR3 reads TGTGCCAGCAGTTTAGGACTAGCGAGAGGGAATGAGCAGTTCTTC.

CDR3 region: CSAIGPTTNEKLFF. CDR3 coding DNA: TGCAGTGCAATCGGACCCACAACTAATGAAAAACTGTTTTTT. This chain links TRBV20-1 with TRBJ1-4; D call uncertain. The germline V and J ends were trimmed by 6 bases and 0 bases, with 11 bases remaining between them. Germline CDR1 is DFQATT and CDR2 is SNEGSKA (reference sequence). The CDR3 spans 14 residues.

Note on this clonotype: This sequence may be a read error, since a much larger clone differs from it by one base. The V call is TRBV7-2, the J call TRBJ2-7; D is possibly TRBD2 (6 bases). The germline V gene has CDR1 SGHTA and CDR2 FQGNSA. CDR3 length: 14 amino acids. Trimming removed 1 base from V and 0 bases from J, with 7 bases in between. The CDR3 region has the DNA TGTGCCAGCAGCTTAGACGGGAGCTCCTACGAGCAGTACTTC. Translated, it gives CASSLDGSSYEQYF.

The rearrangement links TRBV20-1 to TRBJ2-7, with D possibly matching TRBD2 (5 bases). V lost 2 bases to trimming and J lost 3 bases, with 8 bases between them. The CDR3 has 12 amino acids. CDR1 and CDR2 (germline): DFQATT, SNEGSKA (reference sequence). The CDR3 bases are TGCAGTGCTAGAACTAGAAACTACGAGCAGTACTTC. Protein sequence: CSARTRNYEQYF.

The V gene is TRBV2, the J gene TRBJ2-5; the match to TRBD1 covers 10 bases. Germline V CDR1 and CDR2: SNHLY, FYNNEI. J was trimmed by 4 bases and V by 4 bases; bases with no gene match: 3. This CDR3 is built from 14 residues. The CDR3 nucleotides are TGTGCCAGCAGTGGACAGGGGGCTCGAGAGACCCAGTACTTC. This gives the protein CASSGQGARETQYF.

The CDR3 DNA follows: TGTGCCAGCGGCAGGGTGGCCTACGAGCAGTACTTC. The encoded protein is CASGRVAYEQYF. This sequence joins TRBV6-5 and TRBJ2-7; the D gene is possibly TRBD1 (5 bases). The CDR3 consists of 12 residues. V was shortened by 8 bases and J by 2 bases, with 10 bases between the two germline ends. Germline-derived CDR1 and CDR2 are MNHEY and SVGAGI.

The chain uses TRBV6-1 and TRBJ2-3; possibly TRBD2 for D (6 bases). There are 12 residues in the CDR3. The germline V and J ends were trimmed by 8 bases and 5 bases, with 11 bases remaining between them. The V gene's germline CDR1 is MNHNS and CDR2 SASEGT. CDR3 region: CASGGDIDTQYF. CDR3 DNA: TGTGCCAGCGGAGGGGATATAGATACGCAGTATTTT.